This is a list of T cell receptor beta chains from one sample in a study of read filtering for tumor transcriptome and immune sequencing. TCRdb reprocessed the reads with MiXCR, giving one entry per CDR3 protein. The sample includes more than 100,000 distinct CDR3 sequences, less than 15% of them seen just once. The sequenced sample consisted of a population of CD138-negative cells sorted from bone marrow. The receptors originated from a donor over 35 with multiple myeloma. CDR3s include the opening cysteine and the closing phenylalanine or tryptophan. Fields, in order: J gene, D gene, V gene, clone size, CDR3 DNA, CDR3 protein. A D gene is named only where the DNA matches it firmly. A row's size may be missing; if present it is once, few, many or a size class.

TRBJ1-1,-,TRBV4-3,-,TGCGCCAGCAGCCAAAATACCAACGCTGAAGCTTTCTTT,CASSQNTNAEAFF
TRBJ2-3,-,TRBV12-3/TRBV12-4,many,TGTGCCAGCAGCACAGATACGCAGTATTTT,CASSTDTQYF
TRBJ2-7,TRBD1,TRBV27,many,TGTGCCAGCAGGGGACAGGGAGCCTACGAGCAGTACTTC,CASRGQGAYEQYF
TRBJ2-1,-,TRBV11-1,many,TGTGCCAGCAGCCACCTAGGAGCGGCCGGCGGTTACAATGAGCAGTTCTTC,CASSHLGAAGGYNEQFF
TRBJ2-7,-,TRBV4-2,many,TGTGCCAGCAGCCAAAGTCCCGACTACACCTACGAGCAGTACTTC,CASSQSPDYTYEQYF
TRBJ2-3,-,TRBV7-9,-,TGTGCCAGCACCCCTGGGCTAGTCACGACAGATACGCAGTATTTT,CASTPGLVTTDTQYF
TRBJ2-7,TRBD2,TRBV20-1,many,TGCAGTGCTAGAGATTATCTAGCGGGAGTAAACGAGCAGTACTTC,CSARDYLAGVNEQYF
TRBJ2-5,-,TRBV4-3,many,TGCGCCAGCAGCCAAGACCACAGAGGTCACCCGAGGACCCAGTACTTC,CASSQDHRGHPRTQYF
TRBJ1-5,-,TRBV7-8,many,TGTGCCAGCAGCCAAAGGGGGGGATGGCGAAATCAGCCCCAGCATTTT,CASSQRGGWRNQPQHF
TRBJ2-3,-,TRBV7-9,many,TGTGCCAGCAGCTTCCAGCGGAGCACAGATACGCAGTATTTT,CASSFQRSTDTQYF
TRBJ2-5,TRBD1,TRBV6-1,many,TGTGCCAGCCGATCCGGACAGGGGCGAGCGCCGAGCCAAGAGACCCAGTACTTC,CASRSGQGRAPSQETQYF
TRBJ2-1,TRBD2,TRBV2,many,TGTGCCAGCAGTTCTAGCGGGAGGGTTAACAATGAGCAGTTCTTC,CASSSSGRVNNEQFF
TRBJ2-7,TRBD1,TRBV4-3,-,TGCGCCAGCAGCGAGGGGGCAGGACGCGAGCAGTACTTC,CASSEGAGREQYF
TRBJ1-1,-,TRBV14,-,TGTGCCCGCAGCCCATCGCTGAACACTGAAGCTTTCTTT,CARSPSLNTEAFF
TRBJ2-2,TRBD2,TRBV19,many,TGTGCCAGTATAACTAGCGGGTCGAACACCGGGGAGCTGTTTTTT,CASITSGSNTGELFF
TRBJ2-1,TRBD2,TRBV7-8,many,TGTGCCAGCAGCTTAGAGCGCGGGAGGGTTTTCTACAATGAGCAGTTCTTC,CASSLERGRVFYNEQFF
TRBJ2-1,TRBD2,TRBV11-3,-,TGTGCCAGCAGCTGGGGGGGGACTAGCGCTTACAATGAGCAGTTCTTC,CASSWGGTSAYNEQFF
TRBJ1-2,-,TRBV10-3,few,TGTGCCATCAGCCCAGGAGTTGTTAACTATGGCTACACCTTC,CAISPGVVNYGYTF
TRBJ1-1,-,TRBV19,many,TGTGCCAGTAGTGCCGACCTGAACACTGAAGCTTTCTTT,CASSADLNTEAFF
TRBJ2-7,-,TRBV9,many,TGTGCCAGCAGCACACAGCCGGGGCAACACTACGAGCAGTACTTC,CASSTQPGQHYEQYF
TRBJ2-3,-,TRBV7-2,many,TGTGCCAGCAGCCCCCTAGTGTTTCGCACAGATACGCAGTATTTT,CASSPLVFRTDTQYF
TRBJ2-3,TRBD2,TRBV6-6,many,TGTGCCAGCAGTTACTTGGGACTAGCGGCCCTCACAGATACGCAGTATTTT,CASSYLGLAALTDTQYF
TRBJ1-1,-,TRBV7-9,many,TGTGCCAGCAGCTCGAGGACAGACAAGAACACTGAAGCTTTCTTT,CASSSRTDKNTEAFF
TRBJ2-3,-,TRBV2,-,TGTGCCAGCAGTGACTTGGATACGCAGTATTTT,CASSDLDTQYF
TRBJ1-1,TRBD1,TRBV5-1,many,TGCGCCAGCAGCGGGTCACAGGGGGGGAACACTGAAGCTTTCTTT,CASSGSQGGNTEAFF
TRBJ2-6,-,TRBV29-1,many,TGCAGCGTTGAGAGGGAACCTGGGGCCAACGTCCTGACTTTC,CSVEREPGANVLTF
TRBJ2-3,-,TRBV5-1,few,TGCGCCACCACCCCGCGGGGTCCCCTTGTGGATACGCAGTATTTT,CATTPRGPLVDTQYF
TRBJ1-5,-,TRBV7-9,-,TGTGCCAGCAGCTTAGATCTTAGCTGGGGTCAGCCCCAGCATTTT,CASSLDLSWGQPQHF
TRBJ1-1,-,TRBV5-1,many,TGCGCCAGCAGCCTTCTAATTCAACCGTTTGAATCTTTCTTT,CASSLLIQPFESFF
TRBJ2-5,TRBD2,TRBV29-1,many,TGCAGCGAGGGGACTAGCGGGATGGAGACCCAGTACTTC,CSEGTSGMETQYF
TRBJ2-7,-,TRBV29-1,many,TGCAGCGTTGAAGTACAGAGAAAAGGGTACGAGCAGTACTTC,CSVEVQRKGYEQYF
TRBJ2-3,-,TRBV20-1,many,TGCAGTGCCAGAGGTCCAGATACGCAGTATTTT,CSARGPDTQYF
TRBJ2-6,-,TRBV24-1,-,TGTGCCACCTCACCCGAGATAACGGGCTCTGGGGCCAACGTCCTGACTTTC,CATSPEITGSGANVLTF
TRBJ1-4,TRBD1,TRBV30,many,TGTGCCTGGAGCACAGGGGGTAGCACTAATGAAAAACTGTTTTTT,CAWSTGGSTNEKLFF
TRBJ2-3,-,TRBV30,many,TGTGCCTGGAGCGAAAGCCGCACAGATACGCAGTATTTT,CAWSESRTDTQYF
TRBJ1-2,TRBD1,TRBV4-3,many,TGCGCCAGCAGCCAAAGTCCCGGGACAGGGGGATATGGCTACACCTTC,CASSQSPGTGGYGYTF
TRBJ2-1,-,TRBV27,many,TGTGCCAGCAGTTGGGGCAATGAGCAGTTCTTC,CASSWGNEQFF
TRBJ2-7,-,TRBV24-1,many,TGTGCCACCAGTGACCAGGACAGTTCCGGGCAGTACTTC,CATSDQDSSGQYF
TRBJ2-5,-,TRBV5-1,many,TGCGCCAGCAGCATACAAGAGACCCAGTACTTC,CASSIQETQYF
TRBJ2-5,TRBD2,TRBV10-1,few,TGCGCCAGCAGTGCCGGGACTAGCGGGAGGACGCGTCAGGCAGAGACCCAGTACTTC,CASSAGTSGRTRQAETQYF
TRBJ2-7,TRBD2,TRBV5-6,few,TGTGCCAGCAGCTCGGGGCGACTAGCGGGAGGCACCTACGAGCAGTACTTC,CASSSGRLAGGTYEQYF
TRBJ2-5,-,TRBV20-1,few,TGCAGTGCTAGAGGGCCCCAAGAGACCCAGTACTTC,CSARGPQETQYF
TRBJ2-1,-,TRBV25-1,many,TGTGCCAGCAGTGAGGGATTTTACAATGAGCAGTTCTTC,CASSEGFYNEQFF
TRBJ2-1,-,TRBV4-3,many,TGCGCCAGCAGCCAGACCGCCGGAGCCGTTGAGCAGTTCTTC,CASSQTAGAVEQFF
TRBJ2-1,-,TRBV10-3,many,TGTGCCATCAGTGGGCCAACAGGGATCGGTGAGCAGTTCTTC,CAISGPTGIGEQFF
TRBJ2-3,TRBD2,TRBV6-2/TRBV6-3,many,TGTGCCAGCAGCGGACTAGCGACAGATACGCAGTATTTT,CASSGLATDTQYF
TRBJ2-1,TRBD1,TRBV20-1,many,TGCAGTGCCATGGGACAGGCTCTCAATGAGCAGTTCTTC,CSAMGQALNEQFF
TRBJ2-1,-,TRBV4-2,few,TGTGCCAGCAGCTCGGCTTCTCGTATAAGCTCCTACAATGAGCAGTTCTTC,CASSSASRISSYNEQFF
TRBJ2-1,-,TRBV20-1,many,TGCAGTGCGCCAGCTAGCAGGATATACAATGAGCAGTTCTTC,CSAPASRIYNEQFF
TRBJ1-1,-,TRBV27,few,TGTGCCAGCAGTCCTACAGGGAGTGGGTACACTGAAGCTTTCTTT,CASSPTGSGYTEAFF
TRBJ2-3,-,TRBV5-1,many,TGCGCCAGCAGCTTGGTTCGCCTAGAGGGGACAGATACGCAGTATTTT,CASSLVRLEGTDTQYF
TRBJ2-1,-,TRBV20-1,many,TGCAGTGCTTTTCCTCTAGCGACCAGCTCCTACAATGAGCAGTTCTTC,CSAFPLATSSYNEQFF
TRBJ1-4,TRBD1,TRBV7-9,-,TGTGCCAGCGGGGGACAGGGGGCACTGGCTAATGAAAAACTGTTTTTT,CASGGQGALANEKLFF